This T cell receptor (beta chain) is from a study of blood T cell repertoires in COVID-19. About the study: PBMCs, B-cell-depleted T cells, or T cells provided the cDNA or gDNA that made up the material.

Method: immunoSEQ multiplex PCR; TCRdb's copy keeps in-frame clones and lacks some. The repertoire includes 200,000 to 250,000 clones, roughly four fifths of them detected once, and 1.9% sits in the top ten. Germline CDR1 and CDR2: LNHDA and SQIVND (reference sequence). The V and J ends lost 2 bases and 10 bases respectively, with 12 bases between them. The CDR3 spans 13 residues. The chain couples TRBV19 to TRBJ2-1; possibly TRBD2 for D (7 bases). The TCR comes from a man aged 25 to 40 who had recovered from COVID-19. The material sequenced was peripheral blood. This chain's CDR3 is CASSIIGGREQFF. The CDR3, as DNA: TGTGCCAGTAGTATAATCGGGGGGCGGGAGCAGTTCTTC.